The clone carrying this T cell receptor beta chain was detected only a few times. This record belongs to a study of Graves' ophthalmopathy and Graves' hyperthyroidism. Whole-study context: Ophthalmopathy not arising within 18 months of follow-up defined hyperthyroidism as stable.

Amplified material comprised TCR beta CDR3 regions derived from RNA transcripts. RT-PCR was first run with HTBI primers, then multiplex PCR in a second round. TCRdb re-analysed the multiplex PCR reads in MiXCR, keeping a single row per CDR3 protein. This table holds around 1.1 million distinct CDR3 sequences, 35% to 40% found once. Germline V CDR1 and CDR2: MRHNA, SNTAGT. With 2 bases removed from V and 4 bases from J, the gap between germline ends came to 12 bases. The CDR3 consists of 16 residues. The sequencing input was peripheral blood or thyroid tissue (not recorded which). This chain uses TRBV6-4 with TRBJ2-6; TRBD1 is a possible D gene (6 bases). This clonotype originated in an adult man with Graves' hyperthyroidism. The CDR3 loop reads CASSDGGHTGANVLTF. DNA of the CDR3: TGTGCCAGCAGTGACGGGGGCCACACCGGGGCCAACGTCCTGACTTTC.